The entry that follows covers one TCR beta chain sequence. Antigen unknown. Through a sample-barcoded 5' primer and a J-beta primer mix, a second PCR was run for roughly 7 to 11 cycles. TCRdb re-derived calls from the 5' RACE reads in MiXCR, one entry per CDR3 protein. There are about 640,000 distinct CDR3 sequences in the sample; roughly three fifths occur only once, and around 37% lies in the top ten. The sample originates from a study of blood T cells in healthy people across ages. Findings and caveats of the study: Higher diversity, along with more naive CD4+ cells, distinguished long-lived donors from aged donors. With unsorted PBMCs, a conclusive comparison of naive versus antigen-experienced cells was not possible.

In germline, CDR1 is SGHRS, CDR2 YFSETQ. The CDR3 is made up of 18 amino acids. Trimming pared 1 base from V and 0 bases from J, leaving 19 bases between. Sequenced material: blood. V and J are TRBV5-1 and TRBJ1-2; D uncertain. This TCR was sampled from a man aged 55 to 69 in good health. CDR3 amino acids: CASSLLPSDGVANYGYTF. The CDR3 DNA reads as TGCGCCAGCAGCTTGCTCCCCTCGGACGGGGTCGCTAACTATGGCTACACCTTC.